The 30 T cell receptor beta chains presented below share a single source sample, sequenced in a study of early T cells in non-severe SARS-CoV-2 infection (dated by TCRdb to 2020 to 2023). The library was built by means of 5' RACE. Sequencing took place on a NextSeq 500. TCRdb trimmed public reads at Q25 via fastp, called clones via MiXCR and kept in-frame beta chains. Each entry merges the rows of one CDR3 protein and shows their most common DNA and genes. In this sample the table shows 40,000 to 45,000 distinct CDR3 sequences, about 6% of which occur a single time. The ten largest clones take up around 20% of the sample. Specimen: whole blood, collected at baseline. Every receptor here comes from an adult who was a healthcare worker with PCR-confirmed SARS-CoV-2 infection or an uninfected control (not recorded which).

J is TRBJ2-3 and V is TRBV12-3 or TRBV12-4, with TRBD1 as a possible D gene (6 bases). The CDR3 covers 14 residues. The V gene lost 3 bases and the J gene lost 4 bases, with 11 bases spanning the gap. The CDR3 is CASSLGRGPDTQYF. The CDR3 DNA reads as TGTGCCAGCAGTTTGGGCAGGGGACCAGATACGCAGTATTTT.

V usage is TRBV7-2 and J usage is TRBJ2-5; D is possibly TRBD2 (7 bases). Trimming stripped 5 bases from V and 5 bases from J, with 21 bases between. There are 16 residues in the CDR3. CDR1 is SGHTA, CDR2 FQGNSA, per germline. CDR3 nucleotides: TGTGCCAGCAGCCCCAGGGGCCGGGGGGTACCCGAGACCCAGTACTTC. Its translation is CASSPRGRGVPETQYF.

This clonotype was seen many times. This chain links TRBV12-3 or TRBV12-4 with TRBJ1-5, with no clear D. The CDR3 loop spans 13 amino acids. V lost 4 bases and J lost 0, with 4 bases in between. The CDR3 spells CASSSGSNQPQHF. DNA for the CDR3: TGTGCCAGCAGTTCGGGTAGCAATCAGCCCCAGCATTTT.

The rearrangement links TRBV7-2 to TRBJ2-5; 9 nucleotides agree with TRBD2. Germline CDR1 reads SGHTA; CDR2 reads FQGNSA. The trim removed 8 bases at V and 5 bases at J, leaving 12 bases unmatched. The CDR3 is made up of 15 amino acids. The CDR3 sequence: CASGLNSGSRETQYF. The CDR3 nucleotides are TGTGCCAGCGGACTCAATAGCGGGAGCCGGGAGACCCAGTACTTC.

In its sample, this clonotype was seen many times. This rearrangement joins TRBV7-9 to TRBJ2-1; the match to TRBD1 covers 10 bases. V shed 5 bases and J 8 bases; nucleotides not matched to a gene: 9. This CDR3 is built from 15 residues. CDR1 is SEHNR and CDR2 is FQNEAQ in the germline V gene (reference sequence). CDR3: CASSIRDRGTDEQFF. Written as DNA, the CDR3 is TGTGCCAGCAGCATCCGGGACAGGGGCACTGATGAGCAGTTCTTC.

The CDR3: CASSLILGNNQPQHF. The CDR3 nucleotides are TGTGCCAGCAGCTTAATTTTGGGGAACAATCAGCCCCAGCATTTT. The chain couples TRBV7-2 to TRBJ1-5; D gene unclear. The CDR3 covers 15 residues. V lost 2 bases and J lost 3, with 11 bases in between. Per germline, CDR1 SGHTA and CDR2 FQGNSA.

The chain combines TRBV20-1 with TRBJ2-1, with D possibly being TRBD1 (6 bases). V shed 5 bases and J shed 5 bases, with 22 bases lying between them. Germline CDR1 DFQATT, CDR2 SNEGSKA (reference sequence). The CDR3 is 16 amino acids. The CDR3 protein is CSAAEAGTTADNEQFF. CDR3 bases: TGCAGTGCTGCAGAGGCCGGGACAACCGCCGACAATGAGCAGTTCTTC.

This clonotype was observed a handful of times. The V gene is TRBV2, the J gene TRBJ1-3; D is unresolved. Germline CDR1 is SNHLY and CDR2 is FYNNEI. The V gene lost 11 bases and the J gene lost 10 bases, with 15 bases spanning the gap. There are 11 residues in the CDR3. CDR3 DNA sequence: TGTGCCGCCAGCGGCGGTCCTACCATATATTTT. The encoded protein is CAASGGPTIYF.

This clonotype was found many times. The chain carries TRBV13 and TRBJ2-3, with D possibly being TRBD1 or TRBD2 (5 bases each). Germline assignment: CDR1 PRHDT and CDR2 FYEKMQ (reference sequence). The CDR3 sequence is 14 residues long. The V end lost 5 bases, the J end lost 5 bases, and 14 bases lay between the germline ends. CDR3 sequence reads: CASSGWGGGDTQYF. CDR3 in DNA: TGTGCCAGCAGCGGTTGGGGCGGAGGAGATACGCAGTATTTT.

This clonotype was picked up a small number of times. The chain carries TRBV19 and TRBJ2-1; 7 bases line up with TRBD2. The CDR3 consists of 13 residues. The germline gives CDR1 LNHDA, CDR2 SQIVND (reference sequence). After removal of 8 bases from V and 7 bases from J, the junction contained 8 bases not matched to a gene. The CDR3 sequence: CASETSFGNEQFF. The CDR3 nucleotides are TGTGCCAGTGAGACTAGCTTCGGAAATGAGCAGTTCTTC. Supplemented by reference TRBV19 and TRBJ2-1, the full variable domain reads DGGITQSPKYLFRKEGQNVTLSCEQNLNHDAMYWYRQDPGQGLRLIYYSQIVNDFQKGDIAEGYSVSREKKESFPLTVTSAQKNPTAFYLCASETSFGNEQFFGPGTRLTVL.

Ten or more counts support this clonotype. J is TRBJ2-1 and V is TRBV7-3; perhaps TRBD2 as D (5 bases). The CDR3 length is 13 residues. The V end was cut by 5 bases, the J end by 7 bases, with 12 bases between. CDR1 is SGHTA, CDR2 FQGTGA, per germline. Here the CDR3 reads CASSATRGNEQFF. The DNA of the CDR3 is TGTGCCAGCAGCGCCACTAGAGGAAATGAGCAGTTCTTC.

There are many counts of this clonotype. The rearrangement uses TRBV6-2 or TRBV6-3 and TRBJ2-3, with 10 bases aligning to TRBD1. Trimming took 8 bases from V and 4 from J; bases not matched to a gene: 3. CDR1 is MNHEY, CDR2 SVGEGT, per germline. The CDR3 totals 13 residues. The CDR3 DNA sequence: TGTGCCAGCCGGGACAGGGGCCCAGATACGCAGTATTTT. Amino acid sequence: CASRDRGPDTQYF.

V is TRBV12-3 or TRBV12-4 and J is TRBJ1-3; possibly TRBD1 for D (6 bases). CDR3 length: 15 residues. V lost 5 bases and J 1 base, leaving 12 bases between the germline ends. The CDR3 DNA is TGTGCCAGCAGTATAGGGGGTGGATCTGGAAACACCATATATTTT. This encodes CASSIGGGSGNTIYF.

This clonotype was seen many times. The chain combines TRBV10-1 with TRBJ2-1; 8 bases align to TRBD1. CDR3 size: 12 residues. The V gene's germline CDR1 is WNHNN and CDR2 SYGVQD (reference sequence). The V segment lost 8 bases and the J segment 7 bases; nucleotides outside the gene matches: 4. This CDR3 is CASGQGTNEQFF. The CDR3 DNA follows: TGCGCCAGCGGACAGGGAACAAATGAGCAGTTCTTC.

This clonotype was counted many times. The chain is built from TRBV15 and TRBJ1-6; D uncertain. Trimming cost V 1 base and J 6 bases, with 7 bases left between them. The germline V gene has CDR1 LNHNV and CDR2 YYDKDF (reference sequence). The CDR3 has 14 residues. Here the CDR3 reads CATSRVRFNSPLHF. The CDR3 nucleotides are TGTGCCACCAGCAGAGTTAGGTTTAATTCACCCCTCCACTTT.

This CDR3 is CASSSSGGETQYF. Here the CDR3 DNA reads TGTGCCAGCAGCTCCTCAGGGGGAGAGACCCAGTACTTC. The rearrangement links TRBV7-3 to TRBJ2-5; 7 nucleotides align to TRBD1. Trimming took 4 bases from V and 4 from J; bases not matched to a gene: 3. This CDR3 has 13 amino acids. Germline V lookup: CDR1 SGHTA, CDR2 FQGTGA.

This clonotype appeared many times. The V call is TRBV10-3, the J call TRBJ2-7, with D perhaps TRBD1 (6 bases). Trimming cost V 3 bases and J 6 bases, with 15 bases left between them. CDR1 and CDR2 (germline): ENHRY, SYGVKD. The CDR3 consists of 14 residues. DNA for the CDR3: TGTGCCATCAGTGACGGTCAGGGGACGGCCGAGCAGTACTTC. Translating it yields CAISDGQGTAEQYF.

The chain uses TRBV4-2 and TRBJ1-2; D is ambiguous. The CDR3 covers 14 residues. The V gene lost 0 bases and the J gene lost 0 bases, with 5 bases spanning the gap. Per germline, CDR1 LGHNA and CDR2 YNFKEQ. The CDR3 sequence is CASSQEGSNYGYTF. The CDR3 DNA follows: TGTGCCAGCAGCCAAGAGGGGTCTAACTATGGCTACACCTTC.

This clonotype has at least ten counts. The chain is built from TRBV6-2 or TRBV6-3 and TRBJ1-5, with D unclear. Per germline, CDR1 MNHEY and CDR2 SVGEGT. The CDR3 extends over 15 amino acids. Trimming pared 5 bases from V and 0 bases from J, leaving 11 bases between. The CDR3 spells CASSPEGYSNQPQHF. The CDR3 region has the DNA TGTGCCAGCAGTCCCGAGGGCTATAGCAATCAGCCCCAGCATTTT.

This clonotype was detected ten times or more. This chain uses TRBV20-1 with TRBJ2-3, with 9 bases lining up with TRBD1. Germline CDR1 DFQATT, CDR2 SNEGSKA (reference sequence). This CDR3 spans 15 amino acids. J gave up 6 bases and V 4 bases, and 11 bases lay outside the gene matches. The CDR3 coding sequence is TGCAGTGCTAAGAAACCGGGACAGGGATTCGATACGCAGTATTTT. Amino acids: CSAKKPGQGFDTQYF.

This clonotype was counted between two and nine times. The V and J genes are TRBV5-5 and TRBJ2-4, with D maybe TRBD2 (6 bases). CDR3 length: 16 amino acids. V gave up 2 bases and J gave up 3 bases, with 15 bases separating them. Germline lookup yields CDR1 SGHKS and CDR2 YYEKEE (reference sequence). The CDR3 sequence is CASSFEAGMGKNIQYF. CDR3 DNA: TGTGCCAGCAGCTTTGAGGCGGGAATGGGCAAAAACATTCAGTACTTC.

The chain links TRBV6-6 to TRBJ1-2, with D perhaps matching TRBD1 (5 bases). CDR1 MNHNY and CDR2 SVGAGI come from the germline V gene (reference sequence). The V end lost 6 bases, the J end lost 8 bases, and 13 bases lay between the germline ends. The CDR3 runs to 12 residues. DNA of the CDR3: TGTGCCAGCAGCCGAGGGGAGTGGGGCTACACCTTC. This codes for CASSRGEWGYTF.

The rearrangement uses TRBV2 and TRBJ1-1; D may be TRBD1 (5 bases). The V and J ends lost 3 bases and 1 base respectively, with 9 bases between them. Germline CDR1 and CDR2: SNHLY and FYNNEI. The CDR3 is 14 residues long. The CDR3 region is CASSEEGRNTEAFF. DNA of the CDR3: TGTGCCAGCAGTGAGGAGGGACGGAACACTGAAGCTTTCTTT.

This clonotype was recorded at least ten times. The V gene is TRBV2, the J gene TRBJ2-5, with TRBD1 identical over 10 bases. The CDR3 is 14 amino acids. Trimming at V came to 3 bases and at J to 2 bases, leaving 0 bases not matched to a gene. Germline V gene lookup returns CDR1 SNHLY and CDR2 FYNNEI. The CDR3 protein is CASSEDRGQETQYF. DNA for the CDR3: TGTGCCAGCAGTGAGGACAGGGGGCAAGAGACCCAGTACTTC.

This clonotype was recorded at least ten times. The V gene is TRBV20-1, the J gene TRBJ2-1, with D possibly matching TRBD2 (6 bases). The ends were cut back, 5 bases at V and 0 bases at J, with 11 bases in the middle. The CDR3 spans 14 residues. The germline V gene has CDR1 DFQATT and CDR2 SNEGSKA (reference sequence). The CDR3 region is CSAGDLSSYNEQFF. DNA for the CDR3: TGCAGTGCTGGGGACTTGAGCTCCTACAATGAGCAGTTCTTC.

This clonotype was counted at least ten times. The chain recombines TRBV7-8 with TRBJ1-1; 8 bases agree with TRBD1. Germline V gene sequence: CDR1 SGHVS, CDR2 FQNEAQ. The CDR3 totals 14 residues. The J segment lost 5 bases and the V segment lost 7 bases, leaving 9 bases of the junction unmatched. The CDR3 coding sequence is TGTGCCAGCACCTTGGACAGGGTGGAAACTGAAGCTTTCTTT. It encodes CASTLDRVETEAFF.

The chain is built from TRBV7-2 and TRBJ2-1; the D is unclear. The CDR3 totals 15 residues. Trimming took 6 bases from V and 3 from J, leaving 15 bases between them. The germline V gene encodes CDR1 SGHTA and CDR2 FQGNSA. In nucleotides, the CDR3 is TGTGCCAGCAGTTACTCTGGGCAGGTCTACAATGAGCAGTTCTTC. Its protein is CASSYSGQVYNEQFF.

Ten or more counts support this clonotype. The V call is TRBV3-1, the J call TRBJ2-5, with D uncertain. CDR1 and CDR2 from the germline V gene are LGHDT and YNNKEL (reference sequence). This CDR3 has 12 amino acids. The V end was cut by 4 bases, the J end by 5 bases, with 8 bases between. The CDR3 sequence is CASSLHKETQYF. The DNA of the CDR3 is TGTGCCAGCAGCCTCCACAAGGAGACCCAGTACTTC.

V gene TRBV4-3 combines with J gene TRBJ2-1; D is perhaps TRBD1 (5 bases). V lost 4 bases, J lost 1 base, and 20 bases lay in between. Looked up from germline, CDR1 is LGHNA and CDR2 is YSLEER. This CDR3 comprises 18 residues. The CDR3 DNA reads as TGCGCCAGCAGCCCTGTGGAATGGGGCCAGGAATCCTACAATGAGCAGTTCTTC. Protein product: CASSPVEWGQESYNEQFF.

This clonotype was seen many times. The CDR3 DNA reads TGTGCCAGCAGTTCCGCGCCCATTCTCTCTGGAAACACCATATATTTT. Translation: CASSSAPILSGNTIYF. The chain carries TRBV7-2 and TRBJ1-3; no clear D gene. The CDR3 is made up of 16 amino acids. The germline V and J ends were trimmed by 6 bases and 0 bases, with 15 bases remaining between them. In germline, CDR1 is SGHTA, CDR2 FQGNSA.